This section outlines one T cell receptor (beta chain) sequence together with its context. These data are taken from a study of blood T cell repertoires in COVID-19. The CDR3 covers 13 residues. With 0 bases removed from V and 7 bases from J, the gap between germline ends came to 9 bases. Looked up from germline, CDR1 is SGHDN and CDR2 is FVKESK. Here immunoSEQ multiplex PCR was the method, and the copy in TCRdb shows in-frame clones only, minus some. The sample lists about 330,000 clones, 70% to 90% occurring once. The chain uses TRBV14 and TRBJ1-2; no reliable D call. The sample was PBMCs or T cells enriched from blood (not recorded which). The sequence was obtained from a woman in her 30s who had recovered from COVID-19. This CDR3 is CASSQDLGGGYTF. The CDR3, as DNA: TGTGCCAGCAGCCAAGATCTAGGCGGTGGCTACACCTTC.